This record looks at one TCR beta chain sequence and its context. The antigen is undetermined. The data belong to a study of T cells expressing NK-cell markers. The study, taken as a whole, reports: In a few donors, dominant clonotypes made up about 28.3-65% of CD3+CD56-NKG2C+ cells. NKG2C+ dominant clonotype frequencies in five to seven donors were about 1.0-7.5% of CD8+ T cells.

CDR3 length: 15 residues. The germline V gene encodes CDR1 SGHRS and CDR2 YFSETQ. TCRdb reanalyzed the 5' RACE reads, giving one entry per CDR3 protein sequence and no DNA. In total, the table holds 400,000 to 550,000 distinct CDR3 sequences. V and J are TRBV5-1 and TRBJ2-7. The receptor comes from a woman between 18 and 70 years old in good health. Sample: blood T cells: a sorted CD56 or NKG2C T cell subset, CD4+ or CD8+ T cells, or bulk PBMC T cells (not recorded which). The CDR3 spells CASSLPSGGSYEQYF.